Given below is one T cell receptor beta chain in context. Assay used: immunoSEQ multiplex PCR; TCRdb lists only in-frame clones, some missing. The table includes about 90,000 clones, approximately 91% detected once. The sample originates from a study of blood T cell repertoires in COVID-19. This CDR3 has 15 residues. Germline values: CDR1 SGHNT, CDR2 YYREEE (reference sequence). V trimming: 4 bases; J trimming: 8 bases; junction bases outside the gene matches: 14. J is TRBJ1-2 and V is TRBV5-4; 7 nucleotides agree with TRBD1. The TCR sequence derives from a human donor with active COVID-19. The donor label of this sample is uncertain. The sequencing sample was made of peripheral blood. CDR3 in DNA: TGTGCCAGCAGCCTCGACTCCCGGGACAGAAAAGGCTACACCTTC. Its translation: CASSLDSRDRKGYTF. The whole variable domain, remainder taken from reference TRBV5-4 and TRBJ1-2, is ETGVTQSPTHLIKTRGQQVTLRCSSQSGHNTVSWYQQALGQGPQFIFQYYREEENGRGNFPPRFSGLQFPNYSSELNVNALELDDSALYLCASSLDSRDRKGYTFGSGTRLTVV.